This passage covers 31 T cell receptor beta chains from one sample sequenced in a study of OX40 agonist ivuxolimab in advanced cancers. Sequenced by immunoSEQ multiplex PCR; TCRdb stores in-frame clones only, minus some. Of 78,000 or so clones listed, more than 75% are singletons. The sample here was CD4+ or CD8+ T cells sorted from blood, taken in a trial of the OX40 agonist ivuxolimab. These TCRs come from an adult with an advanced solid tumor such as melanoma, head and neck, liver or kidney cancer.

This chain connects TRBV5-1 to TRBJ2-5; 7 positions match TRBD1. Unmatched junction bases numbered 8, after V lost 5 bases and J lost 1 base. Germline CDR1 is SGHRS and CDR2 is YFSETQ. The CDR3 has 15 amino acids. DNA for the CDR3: TGCGCCAGCAGGCACGGCCGGACAGGCCAAGAGACCCAGTACTTC. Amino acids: CASRHGRTGQETQYF.

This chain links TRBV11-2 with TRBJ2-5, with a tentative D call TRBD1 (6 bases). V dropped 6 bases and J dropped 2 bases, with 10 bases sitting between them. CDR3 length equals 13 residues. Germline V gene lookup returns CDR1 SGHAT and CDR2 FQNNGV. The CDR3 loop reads CASRVTGQETQYF. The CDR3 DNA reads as TGTGCCAGCAGGGTCACAGGGCAAGAGACCCAGTACTTC. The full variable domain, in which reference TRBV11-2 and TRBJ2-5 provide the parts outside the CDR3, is EAGVAQSPRYKIIEKRQSVAFWCNPISGHATLYWYQQILGQGPKLLIQFQNNGVVDDSQLPKDRFSAERLKGVDSTLKIQPAKLEDSAVYLCASRVTGQETQYFGPGTRLLVL.

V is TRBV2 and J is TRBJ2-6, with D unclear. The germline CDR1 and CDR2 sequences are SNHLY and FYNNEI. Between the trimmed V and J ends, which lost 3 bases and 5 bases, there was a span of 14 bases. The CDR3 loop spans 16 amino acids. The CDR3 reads CASSDSGARRANVLTF. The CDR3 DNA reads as TGTGCCAGCAGTGATTCCGGAGCTAGGAGGGCCAACGTCCTGACTTTC.

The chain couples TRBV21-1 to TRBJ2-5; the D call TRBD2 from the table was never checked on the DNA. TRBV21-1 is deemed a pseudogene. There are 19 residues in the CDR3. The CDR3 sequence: CASSKPLLKRGGIQETQYF. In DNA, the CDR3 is TGTGCCAGCAGCAAACCCCTCCTCAAACGCGGGGGTATCCAAGAGACCCAGTACTTC.

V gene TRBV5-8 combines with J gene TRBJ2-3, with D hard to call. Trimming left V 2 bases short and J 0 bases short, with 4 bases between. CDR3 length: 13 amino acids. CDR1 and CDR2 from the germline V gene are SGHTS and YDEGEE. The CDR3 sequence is CASSFRSTDTQYF. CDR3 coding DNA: TGTGCCAGCAGCTTTCGAAGCACAGATACGCAGTATTTT.

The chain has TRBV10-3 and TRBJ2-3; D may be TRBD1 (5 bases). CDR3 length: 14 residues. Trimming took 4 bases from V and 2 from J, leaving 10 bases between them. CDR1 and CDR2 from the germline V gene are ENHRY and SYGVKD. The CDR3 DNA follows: TGTGCCATCAGTGGGTCGGACAACACAGATACGCAGTATTTT. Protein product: CAISGSDNTDTQYF.

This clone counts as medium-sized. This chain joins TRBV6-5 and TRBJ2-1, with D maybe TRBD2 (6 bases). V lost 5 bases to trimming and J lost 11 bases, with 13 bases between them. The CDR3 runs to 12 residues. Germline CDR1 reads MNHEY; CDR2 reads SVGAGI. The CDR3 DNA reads TGTGCCAGCAGTCCCCGAGGACTAAAGCAGTTCTTC. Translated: CASSPRGLKQFF.

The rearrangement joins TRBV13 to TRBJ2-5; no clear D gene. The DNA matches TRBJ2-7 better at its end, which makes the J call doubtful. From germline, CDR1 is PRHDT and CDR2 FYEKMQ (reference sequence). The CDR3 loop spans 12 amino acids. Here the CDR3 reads CARNVGPDEQYF. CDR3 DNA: TGTGCCAGAAACGTAGGACCTGACGAGCAGTACTTC.

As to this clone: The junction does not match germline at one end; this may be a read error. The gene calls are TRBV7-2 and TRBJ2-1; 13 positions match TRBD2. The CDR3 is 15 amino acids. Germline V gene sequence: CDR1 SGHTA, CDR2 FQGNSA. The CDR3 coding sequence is TGTGCCAGCACCTTAGGGACTAGCGGGATGTCTGAGCAGTTCTTC. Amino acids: CASTLGTSGMSEQFF.

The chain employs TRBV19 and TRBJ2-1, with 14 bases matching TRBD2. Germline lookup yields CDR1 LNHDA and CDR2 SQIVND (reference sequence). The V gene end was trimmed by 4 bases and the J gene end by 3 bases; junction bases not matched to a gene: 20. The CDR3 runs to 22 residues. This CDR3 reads CASSKGTSGSPPNQPLYNEQFF. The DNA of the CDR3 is TGTGCCAGTAGTAAAGGGACTAGCGGGAGCCCGCCCAACCAACCCCTCTACAATGAGCAGTTCTTC.

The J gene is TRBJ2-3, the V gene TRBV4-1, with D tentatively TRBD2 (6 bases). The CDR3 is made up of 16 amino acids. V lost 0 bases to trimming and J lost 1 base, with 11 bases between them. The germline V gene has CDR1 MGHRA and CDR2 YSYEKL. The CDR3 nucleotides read TGCGCCAGCAGCCAAGATACGGGACTGGGCACAGATACGCAGTATTTT. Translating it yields CASSQDTGLGTDTQYF.

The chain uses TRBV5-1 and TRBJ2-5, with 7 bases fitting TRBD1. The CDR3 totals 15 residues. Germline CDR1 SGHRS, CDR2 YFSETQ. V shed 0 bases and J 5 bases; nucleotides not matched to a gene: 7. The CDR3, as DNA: TGCGCCAGCAGCTTGGATGGCAGGGGGATGGAGACCCAGTACTTC. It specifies CASSLDGRGMETQYF. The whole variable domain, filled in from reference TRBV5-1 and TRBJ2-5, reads KAGVTQTPRYLIKTRGQQVTLSCSPISGHRSVSWYQQTPGQGLQFLFEYFSETQRNKGNFPGRFSGRQFSNSRSEMNVSTLELGDSALYLCASSLDGRGMETQYFGPGTRLLVL.

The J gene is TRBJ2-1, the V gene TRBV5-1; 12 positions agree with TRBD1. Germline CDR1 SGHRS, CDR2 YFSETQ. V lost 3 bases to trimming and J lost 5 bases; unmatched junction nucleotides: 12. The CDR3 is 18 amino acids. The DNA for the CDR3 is TGCGCCAGCAGCTCCCGGGACAGGGGGCTAGCGGGAGACAATGAGCAGTTCTTC. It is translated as CASSSRDRGLAGDNEQFF.

Here the CDR3 DNA reads TGTGCCAGCAGTGCGGCCCCCCCGCCCCCCCAAGAGACCCAGTACTTC. Translated, it gives CASSAAPPPPQETQYF. The chain couples TRBV25-1 to TRBJ2-5; D remains ambiguous. In germline, CDR1 is MGHDK, CDR2 SYGVNS. The CDR3 extends over 16 amino acids. The ends were cut back, 4 bases at V and 1 base at J, with 16 bases in the middle.

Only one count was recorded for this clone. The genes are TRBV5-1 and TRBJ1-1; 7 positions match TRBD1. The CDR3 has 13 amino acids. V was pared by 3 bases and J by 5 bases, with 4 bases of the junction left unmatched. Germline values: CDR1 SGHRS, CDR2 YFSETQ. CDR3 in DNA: TGCGCCAGCAGCTCAGGGGGTGGGACTGAAGCTTTCTTT. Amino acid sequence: CASSSGGGTEAFF.

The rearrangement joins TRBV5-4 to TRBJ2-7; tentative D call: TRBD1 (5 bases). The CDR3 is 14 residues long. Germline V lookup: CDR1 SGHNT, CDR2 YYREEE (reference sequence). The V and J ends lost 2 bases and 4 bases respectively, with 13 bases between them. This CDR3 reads CASSLGHASYEQYF. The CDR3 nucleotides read TGTGCCAGCAGCTTAGGACATGCTTCTTACGAGCAGTACTTC.

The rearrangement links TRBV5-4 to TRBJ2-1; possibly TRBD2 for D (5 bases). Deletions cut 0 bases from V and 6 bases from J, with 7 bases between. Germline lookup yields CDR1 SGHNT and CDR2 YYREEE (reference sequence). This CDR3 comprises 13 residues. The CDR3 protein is CASSLGTFNEQFF. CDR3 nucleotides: TGTGCCAGCAGCTTGGGGACTTTCAATGAGCAGTTCTTC.

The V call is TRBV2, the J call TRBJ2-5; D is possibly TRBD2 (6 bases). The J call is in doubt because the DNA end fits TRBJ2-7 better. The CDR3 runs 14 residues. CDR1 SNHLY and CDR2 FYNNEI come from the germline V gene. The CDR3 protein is CASSLQRVNYEQYF. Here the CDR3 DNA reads TGTGCCAGCAGCCTTCAGCGGGTGAATTACGAGCAGTACTTC.

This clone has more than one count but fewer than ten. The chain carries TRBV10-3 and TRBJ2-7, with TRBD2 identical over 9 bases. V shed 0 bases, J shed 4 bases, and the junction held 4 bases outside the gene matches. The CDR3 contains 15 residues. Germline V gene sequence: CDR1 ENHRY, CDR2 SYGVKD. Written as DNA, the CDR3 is TGTGCCATCAGTGAGTCGGCGGGAGGGGGATACGAGCAGTACTTC. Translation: CAISESAGGGYEQYF.

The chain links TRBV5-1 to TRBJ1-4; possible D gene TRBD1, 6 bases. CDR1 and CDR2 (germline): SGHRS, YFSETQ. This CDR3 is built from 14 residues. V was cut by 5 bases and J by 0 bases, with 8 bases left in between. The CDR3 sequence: CASRQGPTNEKLFF. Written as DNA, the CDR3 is TGCGCCAGCAGGCAGGGGCCAACTAATGAAAAACTGTTTTTT.

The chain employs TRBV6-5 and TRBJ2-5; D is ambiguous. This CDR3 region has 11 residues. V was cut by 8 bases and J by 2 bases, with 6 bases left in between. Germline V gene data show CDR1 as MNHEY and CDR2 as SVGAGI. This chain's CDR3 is CASALQETQYF. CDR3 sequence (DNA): TGTGCCAGCGCCTTACAAGAGACCCAGTACTTC.

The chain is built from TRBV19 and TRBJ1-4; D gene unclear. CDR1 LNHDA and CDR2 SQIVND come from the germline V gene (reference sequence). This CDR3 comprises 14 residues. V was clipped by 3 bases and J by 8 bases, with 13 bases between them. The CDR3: CASSMMGNREKLFF. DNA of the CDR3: TGTGCCAGTAGTATGATGGGGAACCGCGAAAAACTGTTTTTT.

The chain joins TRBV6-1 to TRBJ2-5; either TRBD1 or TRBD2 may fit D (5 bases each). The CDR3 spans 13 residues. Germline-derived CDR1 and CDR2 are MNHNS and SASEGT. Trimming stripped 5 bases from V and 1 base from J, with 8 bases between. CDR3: CASSKGPQETQYF. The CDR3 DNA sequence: TGTGCCAGCAGTAAGGGACCCCAAGAGACCCAGTACTTC.

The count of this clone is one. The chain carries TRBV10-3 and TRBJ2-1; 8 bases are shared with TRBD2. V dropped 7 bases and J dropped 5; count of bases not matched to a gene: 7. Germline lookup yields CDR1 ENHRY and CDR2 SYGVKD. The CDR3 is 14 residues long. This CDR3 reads CAITTAGVNNEQFF. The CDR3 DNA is TGTGCCATCACTACAGCGGGGGTAAACAATGAGCAGTTCTTC.

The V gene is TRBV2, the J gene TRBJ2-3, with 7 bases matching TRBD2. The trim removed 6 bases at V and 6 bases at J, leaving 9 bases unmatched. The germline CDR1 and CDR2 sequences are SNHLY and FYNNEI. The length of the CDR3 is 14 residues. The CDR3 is CASRGGVPIDTQYF. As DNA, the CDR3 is TGTGCCAGCAGGGGGGGGGTACCCATTGATACGCAGTATTTT.

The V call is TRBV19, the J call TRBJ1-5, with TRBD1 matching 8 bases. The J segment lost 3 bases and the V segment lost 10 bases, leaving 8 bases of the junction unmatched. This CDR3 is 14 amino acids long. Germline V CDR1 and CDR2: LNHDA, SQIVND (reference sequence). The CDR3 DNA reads TGTGCCACTACAGGGGGATATGACAATCAGCCCCAGCATTTT. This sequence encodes CATTGGYDNQPQHF.

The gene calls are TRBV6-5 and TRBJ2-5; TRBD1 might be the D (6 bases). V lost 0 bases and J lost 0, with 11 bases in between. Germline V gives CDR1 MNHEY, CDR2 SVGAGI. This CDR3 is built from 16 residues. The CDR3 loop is CASSYSGDTYQETQYF. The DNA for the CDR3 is TGTGCCAGCAGTTACTCAGGGGACACCTACCAAGAGACCCAGTACTTC.

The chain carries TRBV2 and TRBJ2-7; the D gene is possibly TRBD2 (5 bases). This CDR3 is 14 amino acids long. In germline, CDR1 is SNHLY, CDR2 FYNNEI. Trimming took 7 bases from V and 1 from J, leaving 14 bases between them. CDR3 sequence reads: CASILDSLSYEQYF. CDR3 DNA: TGTGCCAGCATCTTGGACTCGCTTTCCTACGAGCAGTACTTC.

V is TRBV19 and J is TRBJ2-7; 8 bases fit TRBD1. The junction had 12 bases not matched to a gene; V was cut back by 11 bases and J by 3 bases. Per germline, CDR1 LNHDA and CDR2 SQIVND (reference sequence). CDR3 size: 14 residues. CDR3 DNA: TGTGCCGGAGAAGCTCGGGACAGGTTCTACGAGCAGTACTTC. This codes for CAGEARDRFYEQYF.

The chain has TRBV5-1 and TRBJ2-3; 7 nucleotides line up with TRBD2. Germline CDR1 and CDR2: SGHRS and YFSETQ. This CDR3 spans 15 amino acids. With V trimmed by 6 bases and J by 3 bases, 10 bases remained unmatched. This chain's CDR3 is CASTDGGEWTDTQYF. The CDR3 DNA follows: TGCGCCAGCACCGATGGGGGGGAGTGGACAGATACGCAGTATTTT.

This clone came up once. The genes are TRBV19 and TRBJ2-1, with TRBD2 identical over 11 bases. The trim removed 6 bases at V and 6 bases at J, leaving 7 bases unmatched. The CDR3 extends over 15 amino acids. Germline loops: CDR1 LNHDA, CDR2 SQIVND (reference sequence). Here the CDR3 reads CASRVAGGPGNEQFF. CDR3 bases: TGTGCCAGTAGGGTAGCGGGAGGGCCGGGCAATGAGCAGTTCTTC.